A single sample gave rise to the 13 T cell receptor beta chains below, sequenced in a study of cytomegalovirus exposure and HLA in healthy donors. Produced via immunoSEQ multiplex PCR; TCRdb's table is partial and in-frame only. The sample includes 120,000 or so clones, about 91% seen only once; the top ten take about 1.8%. The sample consisted of PBMCs. These receptors came from a man aged 18 to 30 in good health and CMV-seronegative.

The rearrangement joins TRBV28 to TRBJ2-7, with TRBD2 matching 8 bases. The germline V gene encodes CDR1 MDHEN and CDR2 SYDVKM. The CDR3 covers 14 residues. Trimming took 6 bases from V and 7 from J; bases not matched to a gene: 11. The CDR3 DNA is TGTGCCAGCAGCCCCCGAGCGGGGGCCGGGGAGCAGTACTTC. Encoded protein: CASSPRAGAGEQYF.

The chain couples TRBV10-3 to TRBJ2-3, with TRBD2 as a possible D gene (6 bases). Germline V lookup: CDR1 ENHRY, CDR2 SYGVKD. CDR3 length equals 16 residues. Trimming shortened V by 10 bases and J by 1 base, and 21 bases separated the two germline ends. The chain's CDR3 is CATERFGGLGTDTQYF. Here the CDR3 DNA reads TGTGCCACAGAGCGGTTTGGGGGACTGGGCACAGATACGCAGTATTTT.

The table lists this clone with a count of one. This rearrangement joins TRBV30 to TRBJ1-1; 7 bases are a match to TRBD1. V was pared by 1 base and J by 6 bases, with 8 bases of the junction left unmatched. Germline V CDR1 and CDR2: GTSNPN, SVGIG (reference sequence). The CDR3 is 14 amino acids. The CDR3 reads CAWSGERGQAEAFF. The DNA for the CDR3 is TGTGCCTGGAGTGGGGAGAGGGGGCAGGCTGAAGCTTTCTTT. The whole variable domain, remainder taken from reference TRBV30 and TRBJ1-1, is SQTIHQWPATLVQPVGSPLSLECTVEGTSNPNLYWYRQAAGRGLQLLFYSVGIGQISSEVPQNLSASRPQDRQFILSSKKLLLSDSGFYLCAWSGERGQAEAFFGQGTRLTVV.

A single count supports this clone. This chain connects TRBV6-1 to TRBJ2-5; D may be TRBD2 (5 bases). This CDR3 spans 14 amino acids. The V end lost 5 bases, the J end lost 5 bases, and 15 bases lay between the germline ends. CDR1 is MNHNS, CDR2 SASEGT, per germline. The DNA for the CDR3 is TGTGCCAGCAGTTCGAGAGCGGAGCCTGAGACCCAGTACTTC. Encoded protein: CASSSRAEPETQYF.

This sequence joins TRBV4-2 and TRBJ2-5; possibly TRBD1 for D (6 bases). V was cut by 5 bases and J by 4 bases, with 17 bases left in between. Germline V gene sequence: CDR1 LGHNA, CDR2 YNFKEQ. This CDR3 contains 15 residues. The CDR3 sequence is CASSVRDTPAETQYF. Here the CDR3 DNA reads TGTGCCAGCAGCGTTCGGGACACCCCAGCAGAGACCCAGTACTTC.

The V call is TRBV27, the J call TRBJ1-1; D unclear. The V end lost 5 bases, the J end lost 6 bases, and 16 bases lay between the germline ends. This CDR3 is built from 14 residues. From germline, CDR1 is MNHEY and CDR2 SMNVEV (reference sequence). In DNA, the CDR3 is TGTGCCAGCAGTCTTTGGCCCTCTGTGGCTGAAGCTTTCTTT. Translated: CASSLWPSVAEAFF.

This sequence joins TRBV5-1 and TRBJ2-3; 11 bases map to TRBD1. The CDR3 sequence is 15 residues long. With V trimmed by 2 bases and J by 4 bases, 3 bases remained unmatched. Per germline, CDR1 SGHRS and CDR2 YFSETQ. This CDR3 is CASSFGQGASDTQYF. In DNA, the CDR3 is TGCGCCAGCAGCTTCGGACAGGGGGCATCAGATACGCAGTATTTT.

The chain employs TRBV28 and TRBJ1-1; no clear D gene. The V gene lost 5 bases and the J gene lost 1 base, with 11 bases spanning the gap. The CDR3 sequence is 14 residues long. The germline V gene has CDR1 MDHEN and CDR2 SYDVKM. In nucleotides, the CDR3 is TGTGCCAGCAGTAAGAAACCGGGGAACACTGAAGCTTTCTTT. It codes for CASSKKPGNTEAFF.

The rearrangement links TRBV6-5 to TRBJ1-1; D is unresolved. This CDR3 is built from 14 residues. Per germline, CDR1 MNHEY and CDR2 SVGAGI. V lost 3 bases, J lost 1 base, and 9 bases lay in between. CDR3 region: CASSYVTTNTEAFF. DNA of the CDR3: TGTGCCAGCAGTTATGTAACTACGAACACTGAAGCTTTCTTT.

The CDR3 bases are TGTGCCAGCTCACCACGACAGGAAATAGCAACTAATGAAAAACTGTTTTTT. As protein: CASSPRQEIATNEKLFF. The chain joins TRBV18 to TRBJ1-4; D may be TRBD1 (6 bases). The length of the CDR3 is 17 residues. Trimming stripped 1 base from V and 0 bases from J, with 12 bases between. CDR1 is KGHSH and CDR2 is LQKENI in the germline V gene.

V gene TRBV4-3 combines with J gene TRBJ1-1; no definite D call. This CDR3 has 15 residues. CDR1 LGHNA and CDR2 YSLEER come from the germline V gene. V lost 0 bases and J lost 1, with 9 bases in between. The CDR3 region has the DNA TGCGCCAGCAGCCAAGAATCCAGACAGAACACTGAAGCTTTCTTT. This codes for CASSQESRQNTEAFF.

The rearrangement links TRBV25-1 to TRBJ1-4; tentatively, D is TRBD1 (6 bases). The CDR3 has 13 residues. CDR1 MGHDK and CDR2 SYGVNS come from the germline V gene. Between the trimmed V and J ends, which lost 6 bases and 4 bases, there was a span of 9 bases. Written as DNA, the CDR3 is TGTGCCAGCAGAGGGGGGGTTAATGAAAAACTGTTTTTT. Protein sequence: CASRGGVNEKLFF.

CDR3 in DNA: TGTGCCAGTAGTATAGCCGGCAGGGGAGACTATGGCTACACCTTC. Its protein product is CASSIAGRGDYGYTF. The rearrangement joins TRBV19 to TRBJ1-2; D perhaps matches TRBD1 (6 bases). Germline assignment: CDR1 LNHDA and CDR2 SQIVND (reference sequence). This CDR3 has 15 amino acids. The ends were cut back, 1 base at V and 3 bases at J, with 12 bases in the middle.